This T cell receptor (beta chain) was found in a study of Ad26.COV2.S vaccination and SARS-CoV-2 variants. Study-level background: In the COV1001 trial, the donor was in the Ad26.COV2.S arm. Study results and limitations: Vaccinees reportedly had broad spike-specific CD8+ and CD4+ T cell responses.

Germline-derived CDR1 and CDR2 are SEHNR and FQNEAQ (reference sequence). The CDR3 is 13 amino acids. Trimming stripped 3 bases from V and 6 bases from J, with 11 bases between. Points on this clone: Its antigen is as yet unknown.

Sequencing used immunoSEQ multiplex PCR; TCRdb keeps in-frame clones, though not all of them. This table holds hundreds of thousands of clones, around 89% found once. Treatment described: around 19 received Ad26.COV2.S at low or high dose, single or two shots; about 5 received placebo; per-sample allocation not given. The investigators took samples on day 63 after the first vaccine or placebo injection. The sample in question was peripheral blood, obtained in a trial of Ad26.COV2.S vaccine versus placebo. The sequence derives from a person between 18 and 60 years old who received the Ad26.COV2.S COVID-19 vaccine or a placebo. The rearrangement links TRBV7-9 to TRBJ1-2, with D tentatively TRBD1 (5 bases). CDR3 sequence: CASSFDQGDGYTF. The CDR3 region has the DNA TGTGCCAGCAGCTTCGATCAGGGTGATGGCTACACCTTC.